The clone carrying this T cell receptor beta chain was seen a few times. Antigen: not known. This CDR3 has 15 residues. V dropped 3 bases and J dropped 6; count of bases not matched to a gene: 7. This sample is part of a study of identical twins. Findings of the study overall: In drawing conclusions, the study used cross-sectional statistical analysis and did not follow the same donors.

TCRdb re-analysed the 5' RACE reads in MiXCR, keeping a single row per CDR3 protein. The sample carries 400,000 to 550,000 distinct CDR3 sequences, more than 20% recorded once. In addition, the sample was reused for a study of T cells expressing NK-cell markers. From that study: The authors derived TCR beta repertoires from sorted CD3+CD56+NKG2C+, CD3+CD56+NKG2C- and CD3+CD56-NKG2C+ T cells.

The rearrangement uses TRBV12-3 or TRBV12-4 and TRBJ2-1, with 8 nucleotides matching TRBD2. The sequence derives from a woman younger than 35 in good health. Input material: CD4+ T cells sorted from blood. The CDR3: CASSFYGRAGNEQFF. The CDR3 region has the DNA TGTGCCAGCAGTTTTTACGGGAGGGCCGGCAATGAGCAGTTCTTC.